This paragraph covers one T cell receptor beta chain sequence. This sample was included in a study of T-cell reconstitution after alpha-beta-depleted transplantation in children. In germline, CDR1 is SQVTM, CDR2 ANQGSEA. The V segment lost 2 bases and the J segment 4 bases; nucleotides outside the gene matches: 10. This CDR3 spans 15 amino acids. Researchers prepared the TCRbeta library using unique molecular identifiers, the study reports. Each CDR3 protein gets one entry after TCRdb re-called the PCR reads with MiXCR. The sample has about a million distinct CDR3 sequences; 25% to 35% are singletons.

Sequenced material: PBMCs, mostly from graft donor cells, taken 360 days after TCRalphabeta/CD19-depleted stem cell transplant. This clonotype was sampled from a boy under two years old who had a stem cell transplant for SCID, so the T cells may come from the graft donor. The genes are TRBV29-1 and TRBJ2-5, with 7 nucleotides matching TRBD1. The CDR3 DNA reads TGCAGCGTTGAAAGCTTAAGGGGGCCTGGAGAGACCCAGTACTTC. It encodes CSVESLRGPGETQYF.